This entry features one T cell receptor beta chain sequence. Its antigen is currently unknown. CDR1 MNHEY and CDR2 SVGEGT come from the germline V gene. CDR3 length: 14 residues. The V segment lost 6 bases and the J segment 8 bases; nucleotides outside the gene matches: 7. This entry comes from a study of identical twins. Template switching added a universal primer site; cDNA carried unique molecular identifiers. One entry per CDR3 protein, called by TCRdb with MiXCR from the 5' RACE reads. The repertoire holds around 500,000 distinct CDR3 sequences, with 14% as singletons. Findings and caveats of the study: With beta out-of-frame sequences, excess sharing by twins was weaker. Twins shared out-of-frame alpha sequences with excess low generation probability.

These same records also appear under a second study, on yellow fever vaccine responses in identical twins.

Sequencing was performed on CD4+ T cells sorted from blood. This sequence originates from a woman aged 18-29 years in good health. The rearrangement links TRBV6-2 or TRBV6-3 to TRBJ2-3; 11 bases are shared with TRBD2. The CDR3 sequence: CASRLAGGDGTQYF. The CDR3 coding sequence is TGTGCCAGCAGGCTAGCGGGGGGCGACGGTACGCAGTATTTT.